The rows below give T cell receptor beta chains drawn from one sample of a study of CD8+CD57+ T cells in acquired aplastic anemia. TCRdb re-called the reads through MiXCR, storing one row per CDR3 protein. The sample has about 180,000 distinct CDR3 sequences, roughly 65% seen once; the top ten hold approximately 42%. Sequencing input: sorted CD4+, CD8+, or CD8+CD57+ T cells (not recorded which) from PBMCs. Source of these receptors: a human donor with aplastic anemia. The CDR3 runs from the conserved cysteine through the conserved F or W. Fields, in order: V gene, D gene, clone size, J gene, CDR3 protein, CDR3 DNA. D genes are given only for firm matches. Clone sizes are given selectively: once, few, many, or a class where the clone is expanded.

V: TRBV4-1
D: NA
size: NA
J: TRBJ1-1
CDR3: CASSRGGYIAAFF
DNA: TGCGCCAGCAGCCGGGGAGGGTACATTGCAGCTTTCTTT

V: TRBV5-1
D: NA
size: NA
J: TRBJ2-7
CDR3: CASSHRTDSYEQYF
DNA: TGCGCCAGCAGCCATCGGACGGACTCCTACGAGCAGTACTTC

V: TRBV19
D: NA
size: NA
J: TRBJ2-7
CDR3: CASSIIRDGEQYF
DNA: TGTGCCAGTAGTATCATTCGGGATGGCGAGCAGTACTTC

V: TRBV7-3
D: NA
size: NA
J: TRBJ1-1
CDR3: CASSQGGSGSTEAFF
DNA: TGTGCCAGCAGCCAAGGGGGGTCCGGGAGCACTGAAGCTTTCTTT

V: TRBV7-3
D: NA
size: once
J: TRBJ2-1
CDR3: CASSYPGGRNEQFF
DNA: TGTGCCAGCAGCTACCCGGGGGGCCGTAATGAGCAGTTCTTC

V: TRBV7-8
D: NA
size: NA
J: TRBJ1-5
CDR3: CASSSAGRPQHF
DNA: TGTGCCAGCAGCTCCGCGGGCAGGCCCCAGCATTTT

V: TRBV7-2
D: NA
size: NA
J: TRBJ2-5
CDR3: CASSLKLQETQYF
DNA: TGTGCCAGCAGCTTAAAACTACAAGAGACCCAGTACTTC

V: TRBV7-8
D: NA
size: NA
J: TRBJ1-5
CDR3: CASSALRWVTKQPQHF
DNA: TGTGCCAGCAGCGCGCTTCGATGGGTAACCAAGCAGCCCCAGCATTTT

V: TRBV5-1
D: NA
size: NA
J: TRBJ1-2
CDR3: CASSSGDNSKYGYTF
DNA: TGCGCCAGCAGCTCTGGTGACAACTCTAAATATGGCTACACCTTC

V: TRBV7-8
D: NA
size: NA
J: TRBJ1-4
CDR3: CASSLESDFINEKLFF
DNA: TGTGCCAGCAGCTTAGAGAGCGACTTCATTAATGAAAAACTGTTTTTT

V: TRBV10-3
D: TRBD1
size: many
J: TRBJ1-6
CDR3: CAISPMAGDRGHSPLHF
DNA: TGTGCCATCAGTCCTATGGCGGGGGACAGGGGGCATTCACCCCTCCACTTT

V: TRBV27
D: NA
size: many
J: TRBJ1-5
CDR3: CASSLGVNQPQHF
DNA: TGTGCCAGCAGTTTGGGGGTCAATCAGCCCCAGCATTTT

V: TRBV20-1
D: NA
size: few
J: TRBJ1-1
CDR3: CSARDFSSSWNTEAFF
DNA: TGCAGTGCTAGAGATTTCAGTTCCAGTTGGAACACTGAAGCTTTCTTT

V: TRBV6-2/TRBV6-3
D: TRBD1
size: many
J: TRBJ2-1
CDR3: CASNPGQGTSEQFF
DNA: TGTGCCAGCAACCCGGGACAGGGAACTTCTGAGCAGTTCTTC

V: TRBV10-3
D: NA
size: NA
J: TRBJ1-3
CDR3: CAISESQGLGNTIYF
DNA: TGTGCCATCAGTGAGTCTCAGGGGCTTGGAAACACCATATATTTT

V: TRBV2
D: NA
size: many
J: TRBJ2-6
CDR3: CASRPDRYSGANVLTF
DNA: TGTGCCAGCAGACCCGACAGGTACTCTGGGGCCAACGTCCTGACTTTC

V: TRBV10-3
D: NA
size: NA
J: TRBJ1-1
CDR3: CAISESNYQGRNTEAFF
DNA: TGTGCCATCAGTGAGTCGAATTACCAGGGGAGGAACACTGAAGCTTTCTTT

V: TRBV20-1
D: TRBD1
size: NA
J: TRBJ1-5
CDR3: CSAPGQFNQPQHF
DNA: TGCAGTGCGCCGGGACAGTTCAATCAGCCTCAGCATTTT

V: TRBV7-9
D: TRBD1
size: NA
J: TRBJ1-2
CDR3: CASSKLTGAYGYTF
DNA: TGTGCCAGCAGCAAACTGACAGGGGCCTATGGCTACACCTTC

V: TRBV20-1
D: TRBD2
size: NA
J: TRBJ2-7
CDR3: CSAGKTSGGTTYEQYF
DNA: TGCAGTGCTGGGAAGACTAGCGGGGGAACCACCTACGAGCAGTACTTC

V: TRBV7-9
D: TRBD1
size: NA
J: TRBJ2-7
CDR3: CASSQSTGEVEQYF
DNA: TGTGCCAGCAGCCAATCGACAGGGGAGGTCGAGCAGTACTTC

V: TRBV19
D: NA
size: many
J: TRBJ1-4
CDR3: CASTDGNEKLFF
DNA: TGTGCCAGTACGGACGGGAATGAAAAACTGTTTTTT

V: TRBV12-3/TRBV12-4
D: TRBD1
size: NA
J: TRBJ1-1
CDR3: CASSPRDSHTEAFF
DNA: TGTGCCAGCAGTCCCCGGGACAGCCACACTGAAGCTTTCTTT

V: TRBV25-1
D: NA
size: many
J: TRBJ2-7
CDR3: CASSGQGEQYF
DNA: TGTGCCAGCAGTGGCCAAGGCGAGCAGTACTTC

V: TRBV2
D: NA
size: NA
J: TRBJ1-6
CDR3: CASSVRGDNSPLHF
DNA: TGTGCCAGCAGTGTTCGGGGTGATAATTCACCCCTCCACTTT

V: TRBV12-3/TRBV12-4
D: NA
size: NA
J: TRBJ2-7
CDR3: CASSLDGLGDEQYF
DNA: TGTGCCAGCAGTTTGGATGGGCTGGGGGACGAGCAGTACTTC

V: TRBV6-5
D: NA
size: few
J: TRBJ2-1
CDR3: CASSATPGINSYNEQFF
DNA: TGTGCCAGCAGCGCCACCCCCGGCATCAACTCCTACAATGAGCAGTTCTTC

V: TRBV5-4
D: TRBD1
size: NA
J: TRBJ1-6
CDR3: CASSLEAPGQSPLHF
DNA: TGTGCCAGCAGCTTGGAGGCACCGGGACAGTCACCCCTCCACTTT

V: TRBV7-9
D: NA
size: NA
J: TRBJ2-5
CDR3: CASSLIEVRETQYF
DNA: TGTGCCAGCAGCCTCATAGAGGTTAGAGAGACCCAGTACTTC

V: TRBV20-1
D: NA
size: NA
J: TRBJ2-5
CDR3: CSAGSTGSRETQYF
DNA: TGCAGTGCTGGGTCCACAGGGTCGCGGGAGACCCAGTACTTC

V: TRBV4-1
D: TRBD2
size: NA
J: TRBJ2-5
CDR3: CASSPPGTTQETQYF
DNA: TGCGCCAGCAGCCCACCAGGGACTACCCAAGAGACCCAGTACTTC

V: TRBV7-9
D: NA
size: NA
J: TRBJ2-7
CDR3: CASSGAGSSYEQYF
DNA: TGTGCCAGCAGCGGGGCAGGAAGCTCCTACGAGCAGTACTTC

V: TRBV2
D: TRBD1
size: NA
J: TRBJ1-1
CDR3: CASHVRDRMNTEAFF
DNA: TGTGCCAGCCACGTCCGGGACAGGATGAACACTGAAGCTTTCTTT

V: TRBV7-9
D: NA
size: NA
J: TRBJ1-6
CDR3: CASSRQPNSPLHF
DNA: TGTGCCAGCAGCCGGCAGCCAAATTCACCCCTCCACTTT

V: TRBV10-3
D: TRBD1
size: once
J: TRBJ2-2
CDR3: CASATGVDGGELFF
DNA: TGTGCCAGTGCGACAGGGGTAGACGGCGGGGAGCTGTTTTTT

V: TRBV19
D: NA
size: NA
J: TRBJ2-3
CDR3: CASSVPGSTDTQYF
DNA: TGTGCCAGTAGTGTCCCCGGAAGCACAGATACGCAGTATTTT

V: TRBV20-1
D: NA
size: many
J: TRBJ1-2
CDR3: CSARMELAGSHGYTF
DNA: TGCAGTGCTAGAATGGAGTTGGCGGGCTCGCATGGCTACACCTTC

V: TRBV7-8
D: TRBD1
size: NA
J: TRBJ2-7
CDR3: CATSRDRVDEQYF
DNA: TGTGCCACCAGCAGAGACAGGGTGGACGAGCAGTACTTC